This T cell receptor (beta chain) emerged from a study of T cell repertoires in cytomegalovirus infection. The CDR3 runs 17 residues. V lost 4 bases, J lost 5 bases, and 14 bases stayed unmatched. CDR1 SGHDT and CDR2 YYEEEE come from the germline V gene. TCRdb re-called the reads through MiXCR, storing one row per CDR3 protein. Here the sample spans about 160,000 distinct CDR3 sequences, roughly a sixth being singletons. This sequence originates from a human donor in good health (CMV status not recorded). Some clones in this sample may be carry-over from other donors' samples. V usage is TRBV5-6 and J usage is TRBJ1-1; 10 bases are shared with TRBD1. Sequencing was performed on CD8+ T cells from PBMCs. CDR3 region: CASSALIVRTGGTEAFF. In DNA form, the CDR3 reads TGTGCCAGCAGCGCATTAATCGTAAGGACAGGGGGGACTGAAGCTTTCTTT.